This T cell receptor beta chain was sequenced in a study of T cells in Graves' hyperthyroidism and ophthalmopathy. The CDR3 runs to 15 residues. V shed 3 bases, J shed 5 bases, and the junction held 8 bases outside the gene matches. With respect to this clonotype: What it binds is not known.

Stable disease denoted Graves' hyperthyroidism without ophthalmopathy progression within 18 months. Patients aged 18 to 65 had newly diagnosed hyperthyroidism lasting under 2 months. RNA transcripts provided the source from which TCR beta CDR3 regions were amplified. HTBI primers were employed in a first-round RT-PCR of the TCR CDR3. TCRdb recomputed calls from the multiplex PCR reads with MiXCR, one row per CDR3 protein. The sample records 470,000 or so distinct CDR3 sequences, roughly 20% being singletons. Regarding the study as a whole: Before onset, ophthalmopathy was predicted by the model a median approximately 6.5 months earlier.

The receptor comes from a young man with Graves' hyperthyroidism. V gene TRBV12-3 or TRBV12-4 combines with J gene TRBJ2-7; 9 positions match TRBD2. Sequenced material: blood. DNA for the CDR3: TGTGCCAGCAGTTTCTTAGCGGGAGAGCACCACGAGCAGTACTTC. This codes for CASSFLAGEHHEQYF.